The entry below gives a single T cell receptor beta chain sequence along with its context. Antigen: not known. This entry comes from a study of graft-versus-host responses after intestinal transplantation. Study as a whole: Each patient got anti-thymocyte globulin induction, then tacrolimus and steroids for approximately 3 years. Study-wide results and limits: Graft-donor T cell macrochimerism in patients accompanied high graft-versus-host to host-versus-graft clonal ratios in allografts.

This CDR3 comprises 16 residues. The V gene lost 2 bases and the J gene lost 0 bases, with 11 bases spanning the gap. Germline V CDR1 and CDR2: SGHVS, FNYEAQ. This table comes from immunoSEQ multiplex PCR, and its TCRdb copy is limited to in-frame clones, with some not included. The sample holds 90,000 to 150,000 clones, 85% to 95% seen once. Source: unstimulated CD8+ T cells sorted from spleen or lymph node cells, taken before intestinal transplant. This TCR was sampled from a human donor who received an intestinal transplant. This rearrangement joins TRBV7-6 to TRBJ2-1; D uncertain. The CDR3 sequence is CASSLLGGASYNEQFF. The DNA of the CDR3 is TGTGCCAGCAGCTTACTTGGCGGAGCCTCCTACAATGAGCAGTTCTTC.